The following is a TCR beta chain sequence with its context. This sample was taken from a study of blood T cell repertoires in COVID-19. Sequencing was performed with immunoSEQ multiplex PCR; in TCRdb, only in-frame clones are kept and a portion is missing. Here the sample spans approximately 230,000 clones, 85% to 90% being singletons. This clonotype originated in a man aged 40-50 years who had recovered from COVID-19. Sample: PBMCs or T cells enriched from blood (not recorded which).

The CDR3 DNA reads TGCGCCAGCAGCTTGGGAGGACTGCCACGAAATGAGCAGTTCTTC. It encodes CASSLGGLPRNEQFF. The genes are TRBV5-1 and TRBJ2-1, with D possibly being TRBD2 (5 bases). The V end was cut by 0 bases, the J end by 7 bases, with 14 bases between. CDR1 and CDR2 from the germline V gene are SGHRS and YFSETQ. This CDR3 spans 15 amino acids.